This TCR beta chain was documented in a study of radiotherapy plus CTLA-4 blockade in lung cancer. Study information: Objective response rate was 15% to 20%; disease control rate, 31%. Whole-study results and caveats: After radiotherapy and ipilimumab, tumor-derived clones expanded in peripheral blood. Early shifts in blood T cell clones, with interferon-beta, reportedly predicted response best.

This clone has a handful of counts. The antigen is undetermined. Using immunoSEQ multiplex PCR, the repertoire was profiled, and TCRdb retains in-frame clones only, with some absent. Here the sample spans about 88,000 clones, less than 80% being singletons. Receiving focal radiation plus CTLA-4 blockade with ipilimumab were patients who had chemo-refractory metastatic non-small-cell lung cancer. Sequenced material: peripheral blood, taken from a patient treated with radiotherapy plus ipilimumab. The clonotype comes from a human donor with non-small cell lung cancer that progressed on radiotherapy plus ipilimumab.

CDR3 protein: CASSFPGGLRTDTQYF. CDR3 sequence (DNA): TGTGCCAGCAGTTTCCCAGGGGGCCTAAGGACAGATACGCAGTATTTT. This rearrangement joins TRBV6-5 to TRBJ2-3, with 8 positions matching TRBD1. CDR3 length equals 16 residues. Per the germline V gene, CDR1 is MNHEY and CDR2 is SVGAGI. With 4 bases clipped from V and 3 bases from J, the junction kept 9 bases outside the gene matches.